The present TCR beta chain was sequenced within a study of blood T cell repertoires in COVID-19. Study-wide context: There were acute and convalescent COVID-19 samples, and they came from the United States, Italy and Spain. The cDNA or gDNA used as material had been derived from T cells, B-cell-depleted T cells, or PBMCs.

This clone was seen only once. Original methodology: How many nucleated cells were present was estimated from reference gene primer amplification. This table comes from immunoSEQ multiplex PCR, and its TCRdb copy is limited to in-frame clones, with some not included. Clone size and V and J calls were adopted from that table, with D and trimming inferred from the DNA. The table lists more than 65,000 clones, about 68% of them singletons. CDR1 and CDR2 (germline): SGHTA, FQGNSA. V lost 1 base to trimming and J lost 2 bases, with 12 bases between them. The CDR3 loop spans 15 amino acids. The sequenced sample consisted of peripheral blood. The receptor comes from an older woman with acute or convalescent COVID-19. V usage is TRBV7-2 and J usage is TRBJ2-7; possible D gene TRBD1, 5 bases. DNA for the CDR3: TGTGCCAGCAGCTTAGAAGGTGGGGCCACCTACGAGCAGTACTTC. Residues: CASSLEGGATYEQYF. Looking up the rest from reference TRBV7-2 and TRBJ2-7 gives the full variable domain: GAGVSQSPSNKVTEKGKDVELRCDPISGHTALYWYRQSLGQGLEFLIYFQGNSAPDKSGLPSDRFSAERTGGSVSTLTIQRTQQEDSAVYLCASSLEGGATYEQYFGPGTRLTVT.